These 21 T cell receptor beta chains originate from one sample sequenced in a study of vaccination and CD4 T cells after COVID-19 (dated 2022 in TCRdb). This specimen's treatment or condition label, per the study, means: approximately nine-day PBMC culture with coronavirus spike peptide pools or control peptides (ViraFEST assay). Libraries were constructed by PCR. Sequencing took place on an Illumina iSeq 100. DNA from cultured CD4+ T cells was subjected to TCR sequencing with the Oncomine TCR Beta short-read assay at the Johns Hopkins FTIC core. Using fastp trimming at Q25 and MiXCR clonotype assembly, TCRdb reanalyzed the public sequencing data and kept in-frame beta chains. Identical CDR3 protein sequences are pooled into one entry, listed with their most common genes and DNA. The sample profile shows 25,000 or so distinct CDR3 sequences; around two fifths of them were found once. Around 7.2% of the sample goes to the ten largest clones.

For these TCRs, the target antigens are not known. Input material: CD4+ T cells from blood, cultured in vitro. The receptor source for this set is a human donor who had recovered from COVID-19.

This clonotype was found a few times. The CDR3 nucleotides read TGTGCCACCACCGGGACTAGCGGAGCCAATGAGCAGTTCTTC. It encodes CATTGTSGANEQFF. The genes are TRBV24-1 and TRBJ2-1; 11 nucleotides line up with TRBD2. The ends lost 8 bases at V and 6 bases at J; junction bases unmatched: 5. Germline V CDR1 and CDR2: KGHDR, SFDVKD. The CDR3 loop spans 14 amino acids.

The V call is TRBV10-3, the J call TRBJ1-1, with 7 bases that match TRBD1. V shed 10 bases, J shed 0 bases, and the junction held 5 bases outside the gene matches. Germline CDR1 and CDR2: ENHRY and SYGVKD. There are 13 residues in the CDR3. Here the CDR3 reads CATTDRVNTEAFF. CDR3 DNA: TGTGCCACCACCGACAGGGTGAACACTGAAGCTTTCTTT.

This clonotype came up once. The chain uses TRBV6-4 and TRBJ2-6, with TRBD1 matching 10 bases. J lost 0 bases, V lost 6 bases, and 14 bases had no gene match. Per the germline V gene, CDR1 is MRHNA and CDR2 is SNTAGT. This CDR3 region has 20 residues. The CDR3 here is CASSEEGLGQGFSGANVLTF. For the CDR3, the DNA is TGTGCCAGCAGCGAAGAAGGCCTGGGACAGGGGTTCTCTGGGGCCAACGTCCTGACTTTC.

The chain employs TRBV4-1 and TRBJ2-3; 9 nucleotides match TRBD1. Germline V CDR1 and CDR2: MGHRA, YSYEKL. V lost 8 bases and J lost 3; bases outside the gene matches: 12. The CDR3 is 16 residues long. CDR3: CASGLSPGQGTDTQYF. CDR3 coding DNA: TGCGCCAGCGGGCTCTCACCGGGACAGGGAACAGATACGCAGTATTTT.

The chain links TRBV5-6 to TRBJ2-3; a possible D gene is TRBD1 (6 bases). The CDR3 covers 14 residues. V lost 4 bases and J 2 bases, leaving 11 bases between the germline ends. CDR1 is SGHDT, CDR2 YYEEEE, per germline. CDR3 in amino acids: CASSPMGATDTQYF. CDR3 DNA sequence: TGTGCCAGCAGCCCGATGGGGGCCACAGATACGCAGTATTTT. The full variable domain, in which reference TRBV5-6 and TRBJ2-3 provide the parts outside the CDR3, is DAGVTQSPTHLIKTRGQQVTLRCSPKSGHDTVSWYQQALGQGPQFIFQYYEEEERQRGNFPDRFSGHQFPNYSSELNVNALLLGDSALYLCASSPMGATDTQYFGPGTRLTVL.

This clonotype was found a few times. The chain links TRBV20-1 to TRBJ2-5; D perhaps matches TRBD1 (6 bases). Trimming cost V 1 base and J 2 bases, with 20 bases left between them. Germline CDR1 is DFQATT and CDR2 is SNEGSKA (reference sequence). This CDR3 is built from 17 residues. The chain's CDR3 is CSARGQGLFVNQETQYF. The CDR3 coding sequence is TGCAGTGCTAGAGGGCAGGGGCTGTTTGTTAATCAAGAGACCCAGTACTTC.

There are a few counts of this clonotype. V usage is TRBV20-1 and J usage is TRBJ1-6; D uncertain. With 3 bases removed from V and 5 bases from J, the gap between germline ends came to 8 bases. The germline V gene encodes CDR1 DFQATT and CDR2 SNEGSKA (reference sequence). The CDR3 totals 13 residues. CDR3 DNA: TGCAGTGCTAGGATCCTCGATAATTCACCCCTCCACTTT. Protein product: CSARILDNSPLHF.

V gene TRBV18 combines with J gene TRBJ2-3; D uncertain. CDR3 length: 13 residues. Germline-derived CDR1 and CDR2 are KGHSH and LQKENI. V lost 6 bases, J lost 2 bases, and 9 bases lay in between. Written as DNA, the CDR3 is TGTGCCAGCTCTACCTCTTACACAGATACGCAGTATTTT. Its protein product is CASSTSYTDTQYF.

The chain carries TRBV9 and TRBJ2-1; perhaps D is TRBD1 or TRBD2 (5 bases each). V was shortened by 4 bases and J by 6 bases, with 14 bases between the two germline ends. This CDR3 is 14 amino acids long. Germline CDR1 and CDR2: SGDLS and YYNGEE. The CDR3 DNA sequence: TGTGCCAGCAGCCCCGCTCCAGGGACCAATGAGCAGTTCTTC. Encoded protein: CASSPAPGTNEQFF.

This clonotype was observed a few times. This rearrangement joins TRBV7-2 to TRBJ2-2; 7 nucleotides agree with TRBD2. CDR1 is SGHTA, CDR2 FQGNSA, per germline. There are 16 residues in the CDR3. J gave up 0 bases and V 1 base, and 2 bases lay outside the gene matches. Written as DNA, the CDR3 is TGTGCCAGCAGCTTAGTGGCGGGGGCGAACACCGGGGAGCTGTTTTTT. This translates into CASSLVAGANTGELFF.

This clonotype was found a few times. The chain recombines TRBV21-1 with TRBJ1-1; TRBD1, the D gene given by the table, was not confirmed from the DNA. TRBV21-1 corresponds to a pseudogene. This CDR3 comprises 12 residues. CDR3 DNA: TGTGCCAGCAGACCCGGACAGCTTGAAGCTTTCTTT. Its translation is CASRPGQLEAFF.

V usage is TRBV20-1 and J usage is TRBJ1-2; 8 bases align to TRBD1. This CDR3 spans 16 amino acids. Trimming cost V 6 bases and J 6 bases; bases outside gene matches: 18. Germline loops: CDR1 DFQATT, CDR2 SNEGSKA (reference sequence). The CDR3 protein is CSASHIRTGKEDGYTF. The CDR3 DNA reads TGCAGTGCAAGCCACATTAGGACAGGGAAGGAGGATGGCTACACCTTC.

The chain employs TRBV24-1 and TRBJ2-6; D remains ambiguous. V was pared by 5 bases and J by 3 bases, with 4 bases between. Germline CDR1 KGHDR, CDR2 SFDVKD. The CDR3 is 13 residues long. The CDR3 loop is CATSVGGANVLTF. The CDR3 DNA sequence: TGTGCCACCAGTGTCGGTGGGGCCAACGTCCTGACTTTC.

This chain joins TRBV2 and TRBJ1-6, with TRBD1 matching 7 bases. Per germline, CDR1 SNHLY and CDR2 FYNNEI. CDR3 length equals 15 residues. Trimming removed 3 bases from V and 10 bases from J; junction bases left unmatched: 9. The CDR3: CASSETRQGGSPLHF. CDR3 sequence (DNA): TGTGCCAGCAGTGAGACGAGACAGGGTGGCTCACCCCTCCACTTT.

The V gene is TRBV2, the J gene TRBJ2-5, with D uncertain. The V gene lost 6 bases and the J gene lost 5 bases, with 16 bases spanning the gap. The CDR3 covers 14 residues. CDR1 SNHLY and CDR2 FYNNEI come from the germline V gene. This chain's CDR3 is CASSPVVIGETQYF. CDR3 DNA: TGTGCCAGCAGCCCGGTGGTAATTGGGGAGACCCAGTACTTC. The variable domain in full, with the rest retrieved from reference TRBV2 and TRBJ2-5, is EPEVTQTPSHQVTQMGQEVILRCVPISNHLYFYWYRQILGQKVEFLVSFYNNEISEKSEIFDDQFSVERPDGSNFTLKIRSTKLEDSAMYFCASSPVVIGETQYFGPGTRLLVL.

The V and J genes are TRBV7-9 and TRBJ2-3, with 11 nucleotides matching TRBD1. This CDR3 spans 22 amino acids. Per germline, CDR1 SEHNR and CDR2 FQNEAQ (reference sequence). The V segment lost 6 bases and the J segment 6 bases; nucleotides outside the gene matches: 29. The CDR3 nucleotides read TGTGCCAGCAGACCAAGGACAGGGGGCCCCTTGAGGGTGGGAGCATCATCCGATACGCAGTATTTT. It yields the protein CASRPRTGGPLRVGASSDTQYF.

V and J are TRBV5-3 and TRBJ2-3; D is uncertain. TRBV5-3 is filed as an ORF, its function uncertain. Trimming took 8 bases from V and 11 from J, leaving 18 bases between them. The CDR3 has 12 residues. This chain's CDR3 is CASSNFHRRQYF. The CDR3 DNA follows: TGTGCCAGCAGCAACTTCCACCGCAGGCAGTATTTT.

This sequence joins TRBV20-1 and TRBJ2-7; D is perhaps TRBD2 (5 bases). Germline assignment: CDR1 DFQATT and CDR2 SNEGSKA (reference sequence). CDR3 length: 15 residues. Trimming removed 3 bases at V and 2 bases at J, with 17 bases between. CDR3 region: CSASKLGRAPYEQYF. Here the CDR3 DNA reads TGCAGTGCTAGCAAACTAGGGCGCGCACCCTACGAGCAGTACTTC.

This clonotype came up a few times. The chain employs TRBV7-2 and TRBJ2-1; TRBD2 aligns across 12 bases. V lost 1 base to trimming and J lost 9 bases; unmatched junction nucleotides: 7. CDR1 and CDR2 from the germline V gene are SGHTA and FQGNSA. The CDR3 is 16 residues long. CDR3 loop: CASSLGLAGGQGEQFF. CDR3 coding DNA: TGTGCCAGCAGCTTAGGCCTAGCGGGAGGGCAAGGTGAGCAGTTCTTC.

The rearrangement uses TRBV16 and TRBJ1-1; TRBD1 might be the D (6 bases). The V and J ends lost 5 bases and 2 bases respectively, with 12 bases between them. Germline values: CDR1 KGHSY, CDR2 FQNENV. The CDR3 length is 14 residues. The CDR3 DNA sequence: TGTGCCAGCAGCGGGAACAGGGCCAACACTGAAGCTTTCTTT. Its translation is CASSGNRANTEAFF.

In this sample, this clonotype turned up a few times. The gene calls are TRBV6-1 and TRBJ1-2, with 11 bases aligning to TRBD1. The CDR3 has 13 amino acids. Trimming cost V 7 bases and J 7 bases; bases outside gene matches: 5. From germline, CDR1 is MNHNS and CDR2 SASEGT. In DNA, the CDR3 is TGTGCCAGCATTCGGGACAGGGGGTTTGGCTACACCTTC. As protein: CASIRDRGFGYTF.